This T cell receptor beta chain was identified during a study of identical twins. TCRdb used MiXCR to reprocess the 5' RACE reads, holding one entry per CDR3 protein. The sample includes about 700,000 distinct CDR3 sequences, roughly 6% of them seen just once. About this clonotype: No antigen is known for it.

Study results and caveats: Part of the zero-insertion signal could reflect confounding by invariant MAIT and iNKT cells. Out-of-frame beta sequences exhibited a weaker degree of excess twin sharing. Within monozygotic twins, out-of-frame TCR alpha sharing was underestimated by the models.

Each donor (without exception) was a healthy Caucasian. The origin of this receptor is a man younger than 35 in good health. Material: naive T cells sorted from blood.

This CDR3 reads CASSQDTPGQGNNEQFF. CDR3 bases: TGCGCCAGCAGCCAAGATACGCCGGGACAGGGAAACAATGAGCAGTTCTTC. The chain uses TRBV4-3 and TRBJ2-1; 9 bases are shared with TRBD1. The germline CDR1 and CDR2 sequences are LGHNA and YSLEER. The CDR3 is 17 residues long. V shed 0 bases, J shed 5 bases, and the junction held 8 bases outside the gene matches.